In its sample, the clone carrying this TCR beta chain was seen a few times. The sample belongs to a study of T cell changes during pregnancy in multiple sclerosis. CDR3 length: 12 amino acids. CDR1 is SQVTM, CDR2 ANQGSEA, per germline. Trimming left V 3 bases short and J 6 bases short, with 11 bases between. Repertoires were generated with immunoSEQ multiplex PCR, while TCRdb's copy carries only in-frame clones and drops some. This sample has about 120,000 clones, with about 90% found just once. This specimen was peripheral blood, taken in the third trimester of pregnancy. The clonotype originates from a female donor with multiple sclerosis, enrolled in a pregnancy study. The chain is built from TRBV29-1 and TRBJ1-1; D is unclear. The DNA for the CDR3 is TGCAGCGTTGAGGATGGGAGGTCTGAAGCTTTCTTT. It translates to CSVEDGRSEAFF.